This entry features one TCR beta chain sequence. Per the study methods: Amplifying reference gene primers gave estimates of nucleated cell counts. This table comes from immunoSEQ multiplex PCR, and its TCRdb copy is limited to in-frame clones, with some not included. V and J calls and clone size are those listed in that table; D and trimming were worked out from the DNA. The table records some 110,000 clones, 70% to 85% of them present only once. The sample belongs to a study of blood T cell repertoires in COVID-19. Study-wide background: Collection of acute and convalescent COVID-19 samples took place in the United States, Italy and Spain. PBMCs, B-cell-depleted T cells, or T cells provided the cDNA or gDNA that made up the material.

The sequence derives from a man between 65 and 79 years old with active or convalescent COVID-19. Sequencing was carried out using peripheral blood.

Here the CDR3 reads CASSFEGRGGPQHF. The CDR3 bases are TGTGCCAGCAGTTTCGAAGGAAGGGGGGGGCCCCAGCATTTT. The chain uses TRBV28 and TRBJ1-5, with D perhaps TRBD1 (6 bases). The CDR3 has 14 residues. Germline CDR1 and CDR2: MDHEN and SYDVKM. The V gene lost 3 bases and the J gene lost 9 bases, with 15 bases spanning the gap.